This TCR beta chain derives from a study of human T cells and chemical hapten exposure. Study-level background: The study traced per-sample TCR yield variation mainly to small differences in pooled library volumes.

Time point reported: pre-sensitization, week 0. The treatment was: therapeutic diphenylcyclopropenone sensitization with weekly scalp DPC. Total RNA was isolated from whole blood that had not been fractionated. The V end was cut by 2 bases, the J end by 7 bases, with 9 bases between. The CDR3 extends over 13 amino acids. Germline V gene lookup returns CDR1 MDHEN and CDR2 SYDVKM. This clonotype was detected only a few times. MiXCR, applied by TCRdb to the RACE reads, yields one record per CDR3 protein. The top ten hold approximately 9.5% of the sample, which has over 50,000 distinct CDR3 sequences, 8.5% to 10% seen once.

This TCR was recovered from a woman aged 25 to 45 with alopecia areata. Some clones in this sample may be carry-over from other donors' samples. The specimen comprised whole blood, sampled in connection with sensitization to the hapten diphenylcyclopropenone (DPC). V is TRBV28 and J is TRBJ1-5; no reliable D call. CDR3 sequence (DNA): TGTGCCAGCAGTTTACGGTGCGGGCAGCCCCAGCATTTT. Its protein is CASSLRCGQPQHF.